Each of the 23 T cell receptor beta chains below was sequenced from the same sample in a study of OX40 agonist ivuxolimab in advanced cancers. Clones were read by immunoSEQ multiplex PCR, and TCRdb kept only the in-frame ones, dropping some. This sample has about 80,000 clones, with roughly nine tenths found just once. The sample here was CD4+ or CD8+ T cells sorted from blood, taken in a trial of the OX40 agonist ivuxolimab. The origin of the receptors is an adult with an advanced solid tumor such as melanoma, head and neck, liver or kidney cancer.

The V gene is TRBV5-1, the J gene TRBJ1-2; D is undetermined. The CDR3 has 13 residues. The V gene lost 0 bases and the J gene lost 10 bases, with 13 bases spanning the gap. The germline V gene encodes CDR1 SGHRS and CDR2 YFSETQ. CDR3 coding DNA: TGCGCCAGCAGCTTGGCCGGGATGCTTACCTACACCTTC. It encodes CASSLAGMLTYTF.

This chain uses TRBV6-6 with TRBJ2-3; 9 positions agree with TRBD1. Germline V gene data show CDR1 as MNHNY and CDR2 as SVGAGI (reference sequence). V was clipped by 5 bases and J by 11 bases; unmatched bases: 11. This CDR3 region has 14 residues. The CDR3 DNA is TGTGCCAGCAGTAGGACAGGGGACGCGAGACGGCAGTATTTT. Translated, it gives CASSRTGDARRQYF.

This chain connects TRBV10-1 to TRBJ2-1, with 12 bases lining up with TRBD2. The germline CDR1 and CDR2 sequences are WNHNN and SYGVQD (reference sequence). V lost 4 bases to trimming and J lost 3 bases; unmatched junction nucleotides: 16. This CDR3 is 20 amino acids long. The CDR3 nucleotides read TGCGCCAGCAGTGTACCCCCTTGGCTAGCGGGGGGGTTCAACTACAATGAGCAGTTCTTC. This sequence encodes CASSVPPWLAGGFNYNEQFF.

The CDR3 here is CASSGLAGVNEQFF. As DNA, the CDR3 is TGTGCCAGCAGCGGACTAGCGGGAGTAAATGAGCAGTTCTTC. The chain has TRBV9 and TRBJ2-1; 12 bases align to TRBD2. Germline V CDR1 and CDR2: SGDLS, YYNGEE. The CDR3 has 14 amino acids. V shed 3 bases, J shed 7 bases, and the junction held 2 bases outside the gene matches.

The CDR3 here is CASSQASVQPQHF. The CDR3 DNA sequence: TGTGCCAGCAGCCAGGCCTCCGTTCAGCCCCAGCATTTT. V and J are TRBV16 and TRBJ1-5; D gene uncertain. Trimming cost V 3 bases and J 6 bases, with 9 bases left between them. Germline values: CDR1 KGHSY, CDR2 FQNENV. The CDR3 covers 13 residues.

The chain couples TRBV5-1 to TRBJ1-2; no clear D gene. The CDR3 contains 13 residues. Per the germline V gene, CDR1 is SGHRS and CDR2 is YFSETQ. V shed 4 bases and J shed 0 bases, with 7 bases lying between them. For the CDR3, the DNA is TGCGCCAGCAGCCTTACGACTAACTATGGCTACACCTTC. As protein: CASSLTTNYGYTF.

V gene TRBV6-1 combines with J gene TRBJ1-2; D is perhaps TRBD1 (5 bases). CDR1 is MNHNS and CDR2 is SASEGT in the germline V gene. The V and J ends lost 0 bases and 5 bases respectively, with 13 bases between them. The CDR3 has 15 residues. The CDR3 coding sequence is TGTGCCAGCAGTGAAGCGAGGGGCCCTCTTTATGGCTACACCTTC. This encodes CASSEARGPLYGYTF.

The genes are TRBV6-5 and TRBJ2-3, with 8 nucleotides matching TRBD2. CDR1 MNHEY and CDR2 SVGAGI come from the germline V gene. The CDR3 is 15 amino acids. After removal of 6 bases from V and 1 base from J, the junction contained 6 bases not matched to a gene. The CDR3 DNA is TGTGCCAGCAGACGTAGCGGGATGGGCACAGATACGCAGTATTTT. This translates into CASRRSGMGTDTQYF.

On this clone: This specimen includes other DNA sequences encoding the same CDR3. V usage is TRBV5-1 and J usage is TRBJ1-1; D unresolved. The germline CDR1 and CDR2 sequences are SGHRS and YFSETQ. The length of the CDR3 is 13 residues. Trimming pared 0 bases from V and 3 bases from J, leaving 6 bases between. DNA of the CDR3: TGCGCCAGCAGCTTGGTTGGGGACACTGAAGCTTTCTTT. Amino acids: CASSLVGDTEAFF.

The chain combines TRBV5-1 with TRBJ2-5, with 9 bases identical to TRBD2. V lost 4 bases to trimming and J lost 5 bases; unmatched junction nucleotides: 9. The CDR3 covers 15 residues. Per the germline V gene, CDR1 is SGHRS and CDR2 is YFSETQ. The CDR3 nucleotides are TGCGCCAGCAGCGCCGTTCTAGCGGGGAAGGAGACCCAGTACTTC. This gives the protein CASSAVLAGKETQYF.

The genes are TRBV9 and TRBJ1-2; TRBD1 might be the D (6 bases). V lost 1 base to trimming and J lost 9 bases, with 16 bases between them. The CDR3 runs to 14 residues. Per the germline V gene, CDR1 is SGDLS and CDR2 is YYNGEE. CDR3 amino acids: CASSVTAGQGSYTF. The CDR3 coding sequence is TGTGCCAGCAGCGTAACGGCGGGACAAGGGAGCTACACCTTC.

This chain connects TRBV5-1 to TRBJ2-7; the D gene is possibly TRBD2 (5 bases). Trimming pared 5 bases from V and 7 bases from J, leaving 22 bases between. CDR3 length: 15 residues. The germline V gene has CDR1 SGHRS and CDR2 YFSETQ. CDR3 nucleotides: TGCGCCAGCAGTTCACTATCGACCCGGGGTGAAGAGCAGTACTTC. Translating gives CASSSLSTRGEEQYF.

The rearrangement links TRBV6-1 to TRBJ2-5; maybe TRBD2 (5 bases). V shed 2 bases and J shed 0 bases, with 10 bases lying between them. Germline-derived CDR1 and CDR2 are MNHNS and SASEGT. The CDR3 extends over 15 amino acids. The CDR3 is CASSERGRYQETQYF. DNA of the CDR3: TGTGCCAGCAGTGAACGGGGAAGATACCAAGAGACCCAGTACTTC.

In this sample, this clone turned up once. The chain has TRBV27 and TRBJ2-2; a weak D match, TRBD1 (5 bases). The CDR3 length is 16 residues. Trimming pared 0 bases from V and 5 bases from J, leaving 13 bases between. Germline loops: CDR1 MNHEY, CDR2 SMNVEV (reference sequence). The CDR3 DNA reads as TGTGCCAGCAGTTTATCGTCCCAGGGTAGAACCGGGGAGCTGTTTTTT. Its protein product is CASSLSSQGRTGELFF.

The rearrangement uses TRBV9 and TRBJ2-1; 8 bases agree with TRBD2. The CDR3 sequence is 19 residues long. J was trimmed by 6 bases and V by 4 bases; bases with no gene match: 21. Germline CDR1 and CDR2: SGDLS and YYNGEE. DNA for the CDR3: TGTGCCAGCAGCTCCAGGACTAGCCAGGGCCCTGGGGGGGTCAATGAGCAGTTCTTC. As protein: CASSSRTSQGPGGVNEQFF. Full variable domain (remainder filled in from reference TRBV9 and TRBJ2-1): DSGVTQTPKHLITATGQRVTLRCSPRSGDLSVYWYQQSLDQGLQFLIQYYNGEERAKGNILERFSAQQFPDLHSELNLSSLELGDSALYFCASSSRTSQGPGGVNEQFFGPGTRLTVL.

This clone was found once. The chain joins TRBV2 to TRBJ2-7; D is unclear. The CDR3 consists of 12 residues. Trimming took 7 bases from V and 2 from J, leaving 9 bases between them. CDR1 and CDR2 (germline): SNHLY, FYNNEI. The CDR3 is CASNGGTYEQYF. CDR3 DNA sequence: TGTGCCAGCAACGGCGGTACCTACGAGCAGTACTTC.

In nucleotides, the CDR3 is TGTGCCACCAGCAGAGTTGGGGGATCGGGGGAGCTGTTTTTT. Protein sequence: CATSRVGGSGELFF. The chain employs TRBV15 and TRBJ2-2, with D perhaps matching TRBD1 or TRBD2 (5 bases each). Germline CDR1 is LNHNV and CDR2 is YYDKDF (reference sequence). The CDR3 runs to 14 residues. Between the trimmed V and J ends, which lost 1 base and 8 bases, there was a span of 11 bases.

V and J are TRBV30 and TRBJ1-1; a weak D match, TRBD1 (5 bases). Trimming shortened V by 4 bases and J by 7 bases, and 13 bases separated the two germline ends. Germline V gives CDR1 GTSNPN, CDR2 SVGIG (reference sequence). This CDR3 comprises 12 residues. CDR3 loop: CAWNPGRGEAFF. CDR3 DNA sequence: TGTGCCTGGAATCCGGGGCGTGGTGAAGCTTTCTTT.

This clone showed up just a few times. The CDR3 region is CSVRTYSTPEQYF. CDR3 coding DNA: TGCAGCGTAAGGACTTATTCCACGCCCGAGCAGTACTTC. J is TRBJ2-7 and V is TRBV29-1; D possibly corresponds to TRBD2 (5 bases). The CDR3 runs to 13 residues. Trimming stripped 6 bases from V and 6 bases from J, with 18 bases between. The germline V gene has CDR1 SQVTM and CDR2 ANQGSEA.

The chain employs TRBV28 and TRBJ2-7; D may be TRBD2 (5 bases). The CDR3 contains 14 residues. V was pared by 3 bases and J by 4 bases, with 13 bases between. Germline V gene data show CDR1 as MDHEN and CDR2 as SYDVKM. CDR3 sequence (DNA): TGTGCCAGCAGTTTTCTGAACGGGATTTACGAGCAGTACTTC. As protein: CASSFLNGIYEQYF.

The rearrangement joins TRBV5-1 to TRBJ1-3, with D unclear. Trimming removed 4 bases from V and 0 bases from J, with 11 bases in between. The CDR3 is made up of 15 amino acids. CDR1 SGHRS and CDR2 YFSETQ come from the germline V gene. Here the CDR3 DNA reads TGCGCCAGCAGCAGGGATGGGCTCTCTGGAAACACCATATATTTT. Translation: CASSRDGLSGNTIYF.

The V and J genes are TRBV7-2 and TRBJ2-3, with D possibly matching TRBD2 (5 bases). Germline V gives CDR1 SGHTA, CDR2 FQGNSA. The CDR3 extends over 13 amino acids. V lost 5 bases to trimming and J lost 6 bases, with 12 bases between them. In DNA form, the CDR3 reads TGTGCCAGCAGCCACCCGTCGGGGGATACGCAGTATTTT. This translates into CASSHPSGDTQYF.

V is TRBV27 and J is TRBJ1-2; tentative D call: TRBD1 (5 bases). The V gene's germline CDR1 is MNHEY and CDR2 SMNVEV (reference sequence). Trimming removed 5 bases at V and 2 bases at J, with 12 bases between. This CDR3 is built from 14 residues. CDR3 in amino acids: CASSPWGGNYGYTF. In nucleotides, the CDR3 is TGTGCCAGCAGTCCTTGGGGGGGGAACTATGGCTACACCTTC.